The text below deals with one T cell receptor beta chain. Its antigen is still unknown. The method was immunoSEQ multiplex PCR; TCRdb's version includes in-frame clones alone and lacks a portion of them. The sample yields 46,000 or so clones, approximately 95% seen once. The data belong to a study of human thymus T cells. The sample donors, healthy Finnish infants, were having corrective surgery for congenital heart defects. Half of the eight donors gave about 0.45-1 mL blood during surgery. Genomic DNA was extracted from every available blood leukocyte. V was trimmed by 3 bases and J by 12 bases, leaving 11 bases between them. CDR3 length: 11 amino acids. In germline, CDR1 is DFQATT, CDR2 SNEGSKA (reference sequence). General study results and limits: V and J genes seemed to be used with bias in thymic and blood repertoires.

Sequencing used blood. The chain has TRBV20-1 and TRBJ1-4; possible D gene TRBD1, 6 bases. The clonotype comes from a girl under three years old with a congenital heart defect but otherwise immunologically healthy. CDR3 region: CSASDRWELFF. CDR3 bases: TGCAGTGCTAGCGACAGGTGGGAACTGTTTTTT.